The T cell receptor beta chain under discussion was sequenced for a study of blood T cell repertoires in COVID-19. Across the study: Sites across the United States, Italy and Spain contributed samples from acute and convalescent COVID-19.

The V segment lost 8 bases and the J segment 2 bases; nucleotides outside the gene matches: 13. The CDR3 is 16 residues long. The germline V gene encodes CDR1 MDHEN and CDR2 SYDVKM. Original methodology: Estimation of nucleated cell counts was performed using reference gene primer amplification. Produced via immunoSEQ multiplex PCR; TCRdb's table is partial and in-frame only. V and J calls and clone size are as listed in that table; D and trimming were resolved from the DNA. The profile shows 180,000 or so clones, 70% to 90% of them singletons. Sequenced sample: peripheral blood. The genes are TRBV28 and TRBJ2-3, with TRBD1 matching 7 bases. The clonotype comes from a woman older than 75 in a cohort sampled during active or convalescent COVID-19. CDR3 in DNA: TGTGCCAGCCCGTCTCTCCCGGGACAGCCCACAGATACGCAGTATTTT. Translated: CASPSLPGQPTDTQYF.